A single sample gave rise to the 32 T cell receptor beta chains below, sequenced in a study of CD8+ T cells in alopecia areata. cDNA reverse transcribed from extracted RNA served as the sequencing template. Data came from immunoSEQ multiplex PCR; TCRdb stores just in-frame clones and leaves some out. The sample has about 190,000 clones; 50% to 60% are singletons. Treatment given: oral pan-JAK inhibitor, 5-10 mg twice daily. Sequenced material: CD4+ T cells sorted from blood, taken at week 4, from a patient treated with tofacitinib. These receptors all come from a human donor with alopecia areata.

The CDR3 sequence: CASSPRRGQTYEQYF. CDR3 coding DNA: TGTGCCAGCAGTCCCCGGCGGGGGCAAACCTACGAGCAGTACTTC. The V call is TRBV6-5, the J call TRBJ2-5; possible D gene TRBD2, 7 bases. TRBJ2-7 matches the DNA end more closely, so the J call is doubtful. The CDR3 runs to 15 residues. Germline lookup yields CDR1 MNHEY and CDR2 SVGAGI.

This clone was picked up a small number of times. The chain links TRBV29-1 to TRBJ2-2; a possible D gene is TRBD1 (6 bases). V lost 6 bases to trimming and J lost 4 bases, with 9 bases between them. The CDR3 is 12 amino acids. Germline V gives CDR1 SQVTM, CDR2 ANQGSEA. The CDR3 DNA sequence: TGCAGCGTCACCAGGGGCACCGGGGAGCTGTTTTTT. It specifies CSVTRGTGELFF.

This chain joins TRBV28 and TRBJ2-4, with a possible D match to TRBD1 (6 bases). Germline CDR1 is MDHEN and CDR2 is SYDVKM. This CDR3 region has 12 residues. Trimming cost V 5 bases and J 6 bases, with 8 bases left between them. The CDR3: CASSIQGNIQYF. The CDR3 DNA is TGTGCCAGCAGTATACAGGGAAACATTCAGTACTTC.

The chain couples TRBV25-1 to TRBJ2-7, with D unclear. V lost 3 bases and J lost 2, with 14 bases in between. The CDR3 length is 15 residues. CDR1 MGHDK and CDR2 SYGVNS come from the germline V gene. DNA for the CDR3: TGTGCCAGCAGTGATCCGTATTCTACCACCTACGAGCAGTACTTC. This gives the protein CASSDPYSTTYEQYF.

The chain links TRBV28 to TRBJ2-6; 10 bases agree with TRBD1. Germline V gene lookup returns CDR1 MDHEN and CDR2 SYDVKM. The CDR3 runs 16 residues. The trim removed 10 bases at V and 3 bases at J, leaving 9 bases unmatched. In nucleotides, the CDR3 is TGTGCCACCCACTGGACAGGGGGTGGTGGGGCCAACGTCCTGACTTTC. This translates into CATHWTGGGGANVLTF.

This clone came up once. V is TRBV2 and J is TRBJ2-5; TRBD1 matches at 9 bases. The CDR3 extends over 13 amino acids. Germline values: CDR1 SNHLY, CDR2 FYNNEI. The trim removed 8 bases at V and 7 bases at J, leaving 8 bases unmatched. Here the CDR3 reads CASGTQGAATQYF. CDR3 coding DNA: TGTGCCAGCGGGACACAGGGGGCAGCGACCCAGTACTTC.

This chain links TRBV2 with TRBJ1-3; 7 bases are shared with TRBD1. This CDR3 has 13 amino acids. Germline CDR1 is SNHLY and CDR2 is FYNNEI. V shed 6 bases, J shed 2 bases, and the junction held 1 base outside the gene matches. CDR3 nucleotide sequence: TGTGCCAGCAGCCAGGGGGCTGGAAACACCATATATTTT. This sequence encodes CASSQGAGNTIYF.

This clone was counted between two and nine times. The rearrangement uses TRBV29-1 and TRBJ2-3; no definite D call. This CDR3 is 15 amino acids long. Germline lookup yields CDR1 SQVTM and CDR2 ANQGSEA. Trimming removed 4 bases from V and 4 bases from J, with 18 bases in between. The CDR3: CSVANPMNKADTQYF. The CDR3, as DNA: TGCAGCGTTGCGAACCCCATGAACAAGGCAGATACGCAGTATTTT.

In DNA form, the CDR3 reads TGCAGCGTTTCTCCGGGGTCCTACGAGCAGTACTTC. This encodes CSVSPGSYEQYF. The chain employs TRBV29-1 and TRBJ2-7; D is possibly TRBD2 (5 bases). Trimming removed 5 bases at V and 1 base at J, with 9 bases between. CDR3 size: 12 residues. Germline assignment: CDR1 SQVTM and CDR2 ANQGSEA.

V gene TRBV29-1 combines with J gene TRBJ2-1, with D possibly TRBD2 on 6 matching bases. V was pared by 5 bases and J by 3 bases, with 14 bases between. The CDR3 totals 14 residues. The germline V gene encodes CDR1 SQVTM and CDR2 ANQGSEA. In DNA form, the CDR3 reads TGCAGCGTTCGAAAGGGCGGGAACTACAATGAGCAGTTCTTC. It translates to CSVRKGGNYNEQFF.

V is TRBV6-6 and J is TRBJ1-1; maybe TRBD1 (5 bases). V lost 2 bases and J 3 bases, leaving 13 bases between the germline ends. The CDR3 consists of 15 residues. Germline loops: CDR1 MNHNY, CDR2 SVGAGI (reference sequence). The CDR3 protein is CASSYGGAQDTEAFF. DNA for the CDR3: TGTGCCAGCAGTTACGGTGGGGCGCAGGACACTGAAGCTTTCTTT.

The chain is built from TRBV30 and TRBJ1-2; 7 bases line up with TRBD1. The V gene's germline CDR1 is GTSNPN and CDR2 SVGIG (reference sequence). After removal of 3 bases from V and 3 bases from J, the junction contained 4 bases not matched to a gene. The CDR3 consists of 13 residues. This CDR3 is CAWSSGTDYGYTF. The CDR3 DNA is TGTGCCTGGAGCTCCGGGACAGACTATGGCTACACCTTC.

This clone has more than one count but fewer than ten. The rearrangement joins TRBV30 to TRBJ2-2, with TRBD1 as a possible D gene (6 bases). V shed 5 bases and J shed 4 bases, with 14 bases lying between them. The CDR3 loop spans 14 amino acids. Germline values: CDR1 GTSNPN, CDR2 SVGIG (reference sequence). The CDR3 loop is CAWGSQGSTGELFF. In DNA form, the CDR3 reads TGTGCCTGGGGTTCCCAGGGGTCCACCGGGGAGCTGTTTTTT.

The chain recombines TRBV29-1 with TRBJ2-4; D remains ambiguous. The germline V gene encodes CDR1 SQVTM and CDR2 ANQGSEA. Deletions cut 1 base from V and 0 bases from J, with 10 bases between. This CDR3 has 15 residues. The CDR3 loop is CSVEALQLAKNIQYF. CDR3 in DNA: TGCAGCGTTGAAGCCTTACAGCTAGCCAAAAACATTCAGTACTTC.

The chain joins TRBV6-6 to TRBJ1-4, with 8 nucleotides matching TRBD1. Germline-derived CDR1 and CDR2 are MNHNY and SVGAGI (reference sequence). V lost 2 bases and J lost 4; bases outside the gene matches: 6. The CDR3 is 16 residues long. The CDR3 here is CASSYPPGQGNEKLFF. Here the CDR3 DNA reads TGTGCCAGCAGTTACCCCCCAGGACAGGGTAATGAAAAACTGTTTTTT.

The chain links TRBV30 to TRBJ2-3, with 10 bases matching TRBD2. J gave up 3 bases and V 0 bases, and 9 bases lay outside the gene matches. Germline V CDR1 and CDR2: GTSNPN, SVGIG (reference sequence). The CDR3 is 17 residues long. The CDR3 region is CAWSVALAGGLTDTQYF. DNA for the CDR3: TGTGCCTGGAGTGTAGCTTTAGCGGGAGGACTAACAGATACGCAGTATTTT.

The chain has TRBV29-1 and TRBJ2-1; TRBD2 agrees at 7 bases. The CDR3 consists of 15 residues. Germline CDR1 SQVTM, CDR2 ANQGSEA. V dropped 4 bases and J dropped 3; count of bases not matched to a gene: 9. The CDR3 here is CSVAFRLANYNEQFF. CDR3 in DNA: TGCAGCGTTGCCTTCCGACTAGCCAACTACAATGAGCAGTTCTTC.

The V and J genes are TRBV29-1 and TRBJ2-5; 10 bases map to TRBD2. Germline V gene lookup returns CDR1 SQVTM and CDR2 ANQGSEA. The CDR3 sequence is 14 residues long. The V gene end was trimmed by 1 base and the J gene end by 1 base; junction bases not matched to a gene: 0. CDR3 protein: CSVEGLAGQETQYF. The CDR3 DNA follows: TGCAGCGTTGAAGGACTAGCGGGCCAAGAGACCCAGTACTTC.

The genes are TRBV4-1 and TRBJ2-4; TRBD1 might be the D (6 bases). V shed 4 bases and J shed 7 bases, with 20 bases lying between them. CDR1 and CDR2 from the germline V gene are MGHRA and YSYEKL. This CDR3 has 16 residues. In DNA form, the CDR3 reads TGCGCCAGCAGCCTCGAACCACAGGGTTCGTGGAACATTCAGTACTTC. Translating it yields CASSLEPQGSWNIQYF.

The chain couples TRBV5-4 to TRBJ2-2; 14 nucleotides line up with TRBD2. The ends lost 4 bases at V and 5 bases at J; junction bases unmatched: 7. Per the germline V gene, CDR1 is SGHNT and CDR2 is YYREEE (reference sequence). This CDR3 has 17 residues. The CDR3 DNA is TGTGCCAGCAGCCCGGGACTAGCGGGAGTATTTACCGGGGAGCTGTTTTTT. Its translation is CASSPGLAGVFTGELFF.

The genes are TRBV15 and TRBJ2-6, with D uncertain. The length of the CDR3 is 15 residues. CDR1 is LNHNV and CDR2 is YYDKDF in the germline V gene (reference sequence). Deletions cut 0 bases from V and 4 bases from J, with 7 bases between. The CDR3 DNA reads TGTGCCACCAGCAGAGATCGATCAGGGGCCAACGTCCTGACTTTC. It translates to CATSRDRSGANVLTF.

V and J are TRBV7-2 and TRBJ2-7; TRBD1 aligns across 7 bases. Germline trimming cut 5 bases from V and 4 bases from J; bases unmatched to any gene: 11. The CDR3 runs 15 residues. Per the germline V gene, CDR1 is SGHTA and CDR2 is FQGNSA. CDR3 residues: CASSRVVGGAYEQYF. CDR3 DNA sequence: TGTGCCAGCAGCAGGGTGGTAGGGGGCGCATACGAGCAGTACTTC.

CDR3 bases: TGTGCCAGCAGTGGGGGGAAAGCTTTCTTT. Its translation is CASSGGKAFF. The chain joins TRBV25-1 to TRBJ1-1; D might be TRBD1 (5 bases). Looked up from germline, CDR1 is MGHDK and CDR2 is SYGVNS. Trimming stripped 4 bases from V and 9 bases from J, with 6 bases between. This CDR3 contains 10 residues.

The gene calls are TRBV29-1 and TRBJ2-7; the D gene is possibly TRBD1 (5 bases). V was trimmed by 7 bases and J by 3 bases, leaving 13 bases between them. The germline CDR1 and CDR2 sequences are SQVTM and ANQGSEA. There are 12 residues in the CDR3. The CDR3 nucleotides read TGCAGCGGTCAGGGCGATTTCTACGAGCAGTACTTC. This encodes CSGQGDFYEQYF.

CDR3 nucleotide sequence: TGTGCCTGGAGTGGAGGACGAAGCACAGATACGCAGTATTTT. Translated: CAWSGGRSTDTQYF. The chain has TRBV30 and TRBJ2-3; no firm D call. Germline CDR1 GTSNPN, CDR2 SVGIG (reference sequence). This CDR3 is built from 14 residues. V lost 1 base, J lost 0 bases, and 8 bases lay in between.

The chain combines TRBV5-1 with TRBJ1-6; TRBD1 might be the D (5 bases). V lost 2 bases and J lost 8, with 14 bases in between. This CDR3 is built from 15 residues. Germline V gene lookup returns CDR1 SGHRS and CDR2 YFSETQ. CDR3 sequence reads: CASSLTAGIDSPLHF. CDR3 in DNA: TGCGCCAGCAGCTTAACTGCAGGGATTGATTCACCCCTCCACTTT.

This chain uses TRBV7-2 with TRBJ2-1; 9 bases agree with TRBD1. The CDR3 has 17 residues. Germline V CDR1 and CDR2: SGHTA, FQGNSA. The V and J ends lost 4 bases and 0 bases, in that order; junction bases with no gene match: 7. In DNA form, the CDR3 reads TGTGCCAGCAGCTCCATTGACAGGGGGAGCTCCTACAATGAGCAGTTCTTC. This codes for CASSSIDRGSSYNEQFF.

The genes are TRBV29-1 and TRBJ1-4; perhaps TRBD1 as D (6 bases). Trimming stripped 7 bases from V and 6 bases from J, with 15 bases between. Germline values: CDR1 SQVTM, CDR2 ANQGSEA. CDR3 size: 13 residues. CDR3 DNA sequence: TGCAGCGGCAAACAGGGAGTGGATGAAAAACTGTTTTTT. This translates into CSGKQGVDEKLFF.

This clone came up a few times. The rearrangement joins TRBV28 to TRBJ2-6; 7 bases agree with TRBD1. The ends lost 1 base at V and 13 bases at J; junction bases unmatched: 7. The CDR3 has 14 residues. Germline loops: CDR1 MDHEN, CDR2 SYDVKM. This CDR3 is CASSLLGTARVLTF. CDR3 sequence (DNA): TGTGCCAGCAGTTTATTAGGGACAGCCCGGGTCCTGACTTTC. The variable domain in full, completed from reference TRBV28 and TRBJ2-6, reads DVKVTQSSRYLVKRTGEKVFLECVQDMDHENMFWYRQDPGLGLRLIYFSYDVKMKEKGDIPEGYSVSREKKERFSLILESASTNQTSMYLCASSLLGTARVLTFGAGSRLTVL.

The chain combines TRBV30 with TRBJ2-5, with D uncertain. V was pared by 4 bases and J by 5 bases, with 8 bases between. The CDR3 extends over 11 amino acids. The germline V gene encodes CDR1 GTSNPN and CDR2 SVGIG (reference sequence). CDR3 coding DNA: TGTGCCTGGACACAACGGGAGACCCAGTACTTC. Amino acids: CAWTQRETQYF.

This chain uses TRBV23-1 with TRBJ2-1; TRBD2 matches 9 bases. TRBV23-1 is recorded as an ORF, its role being uncertain. The trim removed 4 bases at V and 3 bases at J, leaving 7 bases unmatched. The CDR3 covers 16 residues. Here the CDR3 DNA reads TGCGCCAGCAGTCGTCCGGGACTAGCAGGCTACAATGAGCAGTTCTTC. It yields the protein CASSRPGLAGYNEQFF.

This clone was counted at least ten times. The chain joins TRBV23-1 to TRBJ2-5; D possibly uses TRBD1 or TRBD2 (6 bases each). TRBV23-1 carries the ORF label, with uncertain function. CDR3 size: 14 residues. V lost 4 bases, J lost 2 bases, and 11 bases lay in between. The CDR3 DNA sequence: TGCGCCAGCAGTCTGGGGGGCCTTCAAGAGACCCAGTACTTC. Protein sequence: CASSLGGLQETQYF.